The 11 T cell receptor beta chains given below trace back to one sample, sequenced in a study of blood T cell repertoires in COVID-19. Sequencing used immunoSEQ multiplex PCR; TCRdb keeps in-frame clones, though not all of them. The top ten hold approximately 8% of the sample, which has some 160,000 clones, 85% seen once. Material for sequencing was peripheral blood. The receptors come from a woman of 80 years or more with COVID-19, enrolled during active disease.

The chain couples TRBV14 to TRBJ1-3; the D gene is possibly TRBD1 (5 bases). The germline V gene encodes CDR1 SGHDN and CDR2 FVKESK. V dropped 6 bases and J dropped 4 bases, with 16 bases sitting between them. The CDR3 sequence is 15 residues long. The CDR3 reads CASSRPGQGGNTIYF. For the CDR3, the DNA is TGTGCCAGCAGTCGACCCGGGCAGGGCGGAAACACCATATATTTT.

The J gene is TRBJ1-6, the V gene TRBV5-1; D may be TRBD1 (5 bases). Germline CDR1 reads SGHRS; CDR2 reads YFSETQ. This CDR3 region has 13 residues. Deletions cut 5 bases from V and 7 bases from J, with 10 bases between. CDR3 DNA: TGCGCCAGCAGGAGGCAGGGCAATTCACCCCTCCACTTT. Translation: CASRRQGNSPLHF.

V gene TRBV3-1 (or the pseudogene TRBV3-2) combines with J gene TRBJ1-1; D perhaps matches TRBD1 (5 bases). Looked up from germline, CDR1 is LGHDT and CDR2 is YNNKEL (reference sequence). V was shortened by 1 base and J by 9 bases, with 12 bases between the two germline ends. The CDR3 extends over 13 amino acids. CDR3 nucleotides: TGTGCCAGCAGCCAAGCAGGGTTACTAAAAGCTTTCTTT. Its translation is CASSQAGLLKAFF.

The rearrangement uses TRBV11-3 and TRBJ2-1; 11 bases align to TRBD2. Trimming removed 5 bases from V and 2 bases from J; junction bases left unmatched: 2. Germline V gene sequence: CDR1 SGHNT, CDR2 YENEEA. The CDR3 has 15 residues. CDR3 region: CASSLSGRAYNEQFF. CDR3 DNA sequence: TGTGCCAGCAGCCTTAGCGGGAGGGCCTACAATGAGCAGTTCTTC.

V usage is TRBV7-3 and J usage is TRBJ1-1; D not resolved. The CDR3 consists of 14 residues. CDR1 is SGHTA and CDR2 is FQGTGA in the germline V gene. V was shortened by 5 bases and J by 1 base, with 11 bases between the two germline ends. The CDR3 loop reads CASSLSHRNTEAFF. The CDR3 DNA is TGTGCCAGCAGCCTCAGCCACAGGAACACTGAAGCTTTCTTT.

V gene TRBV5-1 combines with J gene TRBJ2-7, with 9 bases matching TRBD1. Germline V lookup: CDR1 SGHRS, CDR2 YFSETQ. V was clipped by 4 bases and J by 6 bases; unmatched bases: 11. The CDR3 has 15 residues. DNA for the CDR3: TGCGCCAGCAGCGAACAGGGGGCAAGAACTCCCGAGCAGTACTTC. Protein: CASSEQGARTPEQYF.

The CDR3 DNA follows: TGCGCCAGCAGCTGGCGGGCGGAGGGCACTGAAGCTTTCTTT. It yields the protein CASSWRAEGTEAFF. The V and J genes are TRBV5-1 and TRBJ1-1, with D uncertain. This CDR3 comprises 14 residues. Trimming shortened V by 3 bases and J by 4 bases, and 13 bases separated the two germline ends. Germline CDR1 is SGHRS and CDR2 is YFSETQ.

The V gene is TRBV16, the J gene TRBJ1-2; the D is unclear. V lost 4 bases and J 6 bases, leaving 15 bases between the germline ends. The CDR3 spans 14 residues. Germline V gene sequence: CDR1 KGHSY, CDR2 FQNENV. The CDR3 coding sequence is TGTGCCAGCAGCCCGGCACACTCCGGGGATGGCTACACCTTC. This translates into CASSPAHSGDGYTF.

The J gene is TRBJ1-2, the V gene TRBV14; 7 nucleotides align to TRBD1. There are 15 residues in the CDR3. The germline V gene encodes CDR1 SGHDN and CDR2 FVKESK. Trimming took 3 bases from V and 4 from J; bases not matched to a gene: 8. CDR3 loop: CASSQPATGFYGYTF. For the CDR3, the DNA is TGTGCCAGCAGCCAGCCAGCGACAGGGTTCTATGGCTACACCTTC.

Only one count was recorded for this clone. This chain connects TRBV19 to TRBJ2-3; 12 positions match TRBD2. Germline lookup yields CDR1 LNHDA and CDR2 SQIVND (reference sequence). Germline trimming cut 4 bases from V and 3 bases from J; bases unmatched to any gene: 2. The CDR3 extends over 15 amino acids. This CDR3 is CASSTGTSGTDTQYF. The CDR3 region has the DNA TGTGCCAGTAGTACCGGGACTAGCGGGACAGATACGCAGTATTTT.

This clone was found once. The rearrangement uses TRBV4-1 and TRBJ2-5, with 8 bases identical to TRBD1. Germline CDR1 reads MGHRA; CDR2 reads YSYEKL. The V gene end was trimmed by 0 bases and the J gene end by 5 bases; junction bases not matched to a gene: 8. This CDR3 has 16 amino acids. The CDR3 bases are TGCGCCAGCAGCCAAGAAACCGCAGGGGGCGTGGAGACCCAGTACTTC. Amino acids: CASSQETAGGVETQYF.